This T cell receptor beta chain comes out of a study of chemoradiotherapy in HPV16-positive cancers. As for the study in general: Candidate HPV-specific clones and shared TCR motifs came from a couple of HPV16-positive patients.

Study findings and constraints: Candidate HPV-specific clones and E7-related TCR motifs grew in tumor during treatment. Functional assays defining HPV-specific T cells used only a couple of HPV16-positive patients.

From germline, CDR1 is SGHNT and CDR2 YYREEE (reference sequence). The CDR3 covers 17 residues. Trimming removed 0 bases from V and 3 bases from J, with 19 bases in between. Samples were taken several times over chemoradiotherapy. Here immunoSEQ multiplex PCR was the method, and the copy in TCRdb shows in-frame clones only, minus some. This sample has 6,800 or so clones, with roughly 85% found just once. The table lists this clone with a count of one. Its antigen is not known. This receptor was identified in a human donor with HPV-associated anogenital cancer. V gene TRBV5-4 combines with J gene TRBJ2-7; D may be TRBD2 (5 bases). Sample collection was performed from a patient who underwent chemoradiotherapy. The CDR3 loop reads CASSLAGVYPSLYEQYF. Here the CDR3 DNA reads TGTGCCAGCAGCTTGGCCGGGGTATACCCTAGCCTCTACGAGCAGTACTTC. Full variable domain (remainder filled in from reference TRBV5-4 and TRBJ2-7): ETGVTQSPTHLIKTRGQQVTLRCSSQSGHNTVSWYQQALGQGPQFIFQYYREEENGRGNFPPRFSGLQFPNYSSELNVNALELDDSALYLCASSLAGVYPSLYEQYFGPGTRLTVT.